This TCR beta chain emerged from a study of T cells in Graves' hyperthyroidism and ophthalmopathy. The study, taken as a whole, reports: Progression to ophthalmopathy was predicted a median of about 6.6 months early.

This clonotype has only a few counts. The target antigen is unknown. This sequence may be a read error, since a much larger clone differs from it by one base. Authors of the study amplified TCR beta CDR3 regions from RNA transcripts. Researchers ran a first-round RT-PCR on the TCR CDR3 using the HTBI primer set. One entry per CDR3 protein, called by TCRdb with MiXCR from the multiplex PCR reads. The sample gives approximately 610,000 distinct CDR3 sequences, 14% to 15% of which show up once; about 3.9% is in the top ten. Diagnoses were established using clinical symptoms, serum thyroxine and TRAb, thyroid ultrasound and orbital computed tomography. The authors obtained PBMCs from 10 ml of fresh peripheral blood. V shed 4 bases and J shed 9 bases, with 18 bases lying between them. The length of the CDR3 is 14 residues. The germline gives CDR1 SGHTA, CDR2 FQGNSA.

Material: blood. The TCR comes from a woman in her forties with Graves' ophthalmopathy. The chain is built from TRBV7-2 and TRBJ1-2; tentatively, D is TRBD1 (6 bases). CDR3 DNA: TGTGCCAGCAGCTGGCCCCCCGACAGGAAAAGCTACACCTTC. This sequence encodes CASSWPPDRKSYTF. The complete variable domain, with remaining parts taken from reference TRBV7-2 and TRBJ1-2, reads GAGVSQSPSNKVTEKGKDVELRCDPISGHTALYWYRQSLGQGLEFLIYFQGNSAPDKSGLPSDRFSAERTGGSVSTLTIQRTQQEDSAVYLCASSWPPDRKSYTFGSGTRLTVV.